The entry below describes one T cell receptor beta chain. Its antigen is undetermined. Primers for the PCR totalled 60 Vbeta and 13 Jbeta. Assay used: immunoSEQ multiplex PCR; TCRdb lists only in-frame clones, some missing. Here the sample spans some 88,000 clones, roughly 69% being singletons. Germline CDR1 reads SGHRS; CDR2 reads YFSETQ. The CDR3 covers 15 residues. V lost 3 bases and J 0 bases, leaving 9 bases between the germline ends. This entry is derived from a study of cytomegalovirus exposure and HLA in healthy donors. In the study overall: Most genotyped donors, roughly 80% of fewer than 400, had Caucasian-associated genetic ancestry.

Study-wide findings and caveats: Across donors, presence/absence analyses took sequencing depth to be roughly uniform. Being indistinguishable, some V segments were excluded, TRBV6-2 and TRBV6-3 among them.

The V call is TRBV5-1, the J call TRBJ2-2; a possible D gene is TRBD1 (5 bases). The sequence derives from a woman aged 30 to 39 in good health and CMV-seronegative. Input material: PBMCs. CDR3 DNA: TGCGCCAGCAGCTATCAGGGTTCGAACACCGGGGAGCTGTTTTTT. Translation: CASSYQGSNTGELFF.